This T cell receptor beta chain was captured in a study of cytomegalovirus exposure and HLA in healthy donors. Background on the study: Genetic ancestry analysis placed about 80% of the 400 or so donors that were genotyped in the Caucasian-associated cluster. Broader study findings: Later on, an analysis tied roughly 17,000 TCR beta sequences to HLA alleles at 0.05 false discovery rate. Productive rates of about 90% or about 30% were seen for most TCR beta V segments in an earlier analysis. Sequencing had likely introduced a cluster of highly shared sequence variants as an artifact.

Primers for the PCR totalled 60 Vbeta and 13 Jbeta. TCRdb keeps only in-frame clones here, not all; method: immunoSEQ multiplex PCR. Its table lists about 200,000 clones. CDR1 and CDR2 from the germline V gene are SGHNT and YYREEE (reference sequence). The V gene lost 0 bases and the J gene lost 0 bases, with 7 bases spanning the gap. The CDR3 covers 16 residues. On this clone itself: Its antigen is still unknown.

The chain has TRBV5-4 and TRBJ1-6; a weak D match, TRBD1 (5 bases). The clonotype comes from a man younger than 45 in good health and CMV-seronegative. Sequenced sample: PBMCs. Here the CDR3 DNA reads TGTGCCAGCAGCTTGGGGGGCAGCTCCTATAATTCACCCCTCCACTTT. This encodes CASSLGGSSYNSPLHF.